This T cell receptor (beta chain) was recovered during a study of T cell responses to AZD1222 COVID-19 vaccine. Clones were read by immunoSEQ multiplex PCR, and TCRdb kept only the in-frame ones, dropping some. The profile shows 90,000 to 150,000 clones, about 88% of them singletons. Germline V gene data show CDR1 as SGHVS and CDR2 as FQNEAQ. Trimming took off 3 bases at V and 4 bases at J, with 8 bases between the two ends. The CDR3 has 13 residues. This sample comprised peripheral blood, obtained on day 0 of AZD1222 vaccination. The chain employs TRBV7-8 and TRBJ2-3; the D gene is possibly TRBD1 (5 bases). The receptor was isolated from an adult in good health. The CDR3, as DNA: TGTGCCAGCAGCTTCAGGGTCGCAGATACGCAGTATTTT. Its protein is CASSFRVADTQYF. Drawing the rest from reference TRBV7-8 and TRBJ2-3, the complete variable domain is GAGVSQSPRYKVAKRGQDVALRCDPISGHVSLFWYQQALGQGPEFLTYFQNEAQLDKSGLPSDRFFAERPEGSVSTLKIQRTQQEDSAVYLCASSFRVADTQYFGPGTRLTVL.